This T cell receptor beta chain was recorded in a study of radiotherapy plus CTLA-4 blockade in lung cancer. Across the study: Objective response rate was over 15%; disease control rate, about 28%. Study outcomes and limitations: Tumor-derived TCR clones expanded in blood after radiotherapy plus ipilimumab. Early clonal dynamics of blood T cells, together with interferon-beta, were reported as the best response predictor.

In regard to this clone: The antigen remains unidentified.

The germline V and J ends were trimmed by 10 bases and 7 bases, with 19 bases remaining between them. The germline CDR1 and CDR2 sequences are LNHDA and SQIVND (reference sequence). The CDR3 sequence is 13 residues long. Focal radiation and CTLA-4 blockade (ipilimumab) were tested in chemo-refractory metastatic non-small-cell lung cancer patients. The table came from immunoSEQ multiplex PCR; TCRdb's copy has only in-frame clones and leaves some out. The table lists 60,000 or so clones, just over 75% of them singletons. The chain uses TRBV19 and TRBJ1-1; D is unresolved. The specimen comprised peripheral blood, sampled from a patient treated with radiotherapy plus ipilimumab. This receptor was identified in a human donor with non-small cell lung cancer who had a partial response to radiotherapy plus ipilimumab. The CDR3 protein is CATYSFRRGEAFF. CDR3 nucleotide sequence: TGTGCCACCTATTCATTTCGGCGGGGTGAAGCTTTCTTT.